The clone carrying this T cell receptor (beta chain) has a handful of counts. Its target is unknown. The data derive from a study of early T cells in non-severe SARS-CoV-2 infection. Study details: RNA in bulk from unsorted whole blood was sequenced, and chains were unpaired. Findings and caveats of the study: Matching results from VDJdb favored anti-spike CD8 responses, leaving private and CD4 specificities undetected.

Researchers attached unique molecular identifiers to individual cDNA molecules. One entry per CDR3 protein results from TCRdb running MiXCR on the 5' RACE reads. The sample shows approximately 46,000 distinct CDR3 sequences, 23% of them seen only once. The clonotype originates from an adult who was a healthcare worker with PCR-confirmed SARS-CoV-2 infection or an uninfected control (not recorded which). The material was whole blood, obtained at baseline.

CDR3 coding DNA: TGTGCCAGCTCACCACCGGGGACCGCCGTGAACACTGAAGCTTTCTTT. It codes for CASSPPGTAVNTEAFF. The V and J genes are TRBV18 and TRBJ1-1; possibly TRBD1 for D (5 bases). CDR3 length: 16 amino acids. CDR1 and CDR2 from the germline V gene are KGHSH and LQKENI. Trimming cost V 0 bases and J 0 bases, with 11 bases left between them.